The clone carrying this T cell receptor beta chain was detected many times. Original handling: Scientists estimated how many nucleated cells there were by amplifying reference gene primers. Only in-frame clones appear in the TCRdb table, and some are missing; sequencing was by immunoSEQ multiplex PCR. V, J and clone size are those of that table, while D and trimming were read from the DNA. The sample lists tens of thousands of clones, 79% occurring once. These data originate in a study of blood T cell repertoires in COVID-19. Study context: Some COVID-19 samples were acute and others convalescent; all came from the United States, Italy and Spain. PBMCs, B-cell-depleted T cells, or T cells provided the cDNA or gDNA that made up the material.

Germline assignment: CDR1 SNHLY and CDR2 FYNNEI. V was clipped by 4 bases and J by 5 bases, with 12 bases between them. The CDR3 covers 14 residues. The chain recombines TRBV2 with TRBJ1-5; D is undetermined. The sequence was collected from a woman between 55 and 75 years old with acute or convalescent COVID-19. Sequencing input: peripheral blood. In DNA, the CDR3 is TGTGCCAGCAGTGCAGAAGGAGGGCATCAGCCCCAGCATTTT. Its translation: CASSAEGGHQPQHF.